The clone carrying this T cell receptor (beta chain) was detected many times. What it recognizes is unknown. TCRdb reprocessed the RT-PCR reads with MiXCR, giving one entry per CDR3 protein. The sample carries around 490,000 distinct CDR3 sequences, about 8% recorded once. The data were taken from a study of response to subunit inactivated influenza vaccine. Germline CDR1 reads LNHNV; CDR2 reads YYDKDF (reference sequence). V was clipped by 1 base and J by 2 bases, with 12 bases between them. The CDR3 is 16 residues long. Findings and limits, study-wide: The study's authors posited that every seasonal influenza vaccination enlists few new T cells.

Source: PBMCs from blood, taken around 2 years after vaccination. The clonotype was recovered from a man between 50 and 75 years old who received an inactivated influenza vaccine. The chain recombines TRBV15 with TRBJ2-1; D perhaps matches TRBD2 (5 bases). The CDR3 DNA reads TGTGCCACCAGCAGAGTTGCGACTACAACCTACAATGAGCAGTTCTTC. This translates into CATSRVATTTYNEQFF.